Sequencing of this T cell receptor beta chain was carried out in a study of blood T cell repertoires in COVID-19 (TCRdb year 2020). For the study in its entirety: Collaborator samples came from the United States, Italy and Spain and covered acute and convalescent phases of COVID-19. The prospective study material was composed of cDNA or gDNA derived from T cells, B-cell-depleted T cells, or PBMCs. Deeply sampled blood TCRbeta repertoires from subjects exposed to, actively infected with, or recovered from COVID-19 were included in the dataset. The repertoires were released in a freely available public database meant as a resource for research on the immune response to SARS-CoV-2. Samples were obtained from the ongoing ImmuneRACE study (first 160 participants) and from 1,254 subjects provided by 6 global collaborators. The sample metadata nearly always contained a de-identified subject ID, COVID-19 status, age in years and sex. HLA class I and class II types, where available, came from metadata supplied by the sample provider rather than from assay-based typing.

Enrolling through a virtual design, the prospective study's participants ranged in age from roughly 18 to 90 years and lived across 24 United States geographic areas. In the prospective study, cohorts were assigned on the basis of participant-reported clinical history obtained from a screening survey and a study questionnaire. Exposed participants were defined as having been in contact with someone with a PCR-confirmed or clinician-diagnosed COVID-19 case within 2 weeks of study entry. In the prospective study, mobile phlebotomists collected whole blood, serum and a nasopharyngeal or oropharyngeal swab from each participant. Over an approximately 2-month period, participants in the prospective study had the option of providing additional blood draws and questionnaires. Before DNA extraction, blood samples from the prospective study were shipped at room temperature or frozen. General findings and caveats noted by the study authors: The quantity of clinical and demographic metadata differed by source and by participant and was supplied without curation.

TCRbeta CDR3 regions were amplified from genomic DNA by means of the immunoSEQ Assay, a bias-controlled multiplex PCR. In the source study's methods: The number of nucleated cells in each sample was estimated by amplification of reference gene primers within the assay. To quantify the absolute abundance of each unique TCRbeta CDR3 rearrangement, sequence reads were collapsed and filtered. For each sample, productive Simpson clonality was calculated as the square root of Simpson's diversity index across productive rearrangements. In TCRdb, the immuneACCESS table is reduced to in-frame sequences with V and J assigned. These tables do not hold every clone; where another copy was compared, an unresolved V gene accounts for under half, and the others remain unexplained. The DNA gave D and trimming, while V, J and clone size come from that table. In all, the sample holds approximately 220,000 clones, and approximately 86% of those were seen once. Together, the top ten hold 4.5% to 5.5% of the sample.

Points on this clone: The antigen this receptor binds is unknown. The sample holds no much larger clone one base away, and base qualities are not on file.

Reading from cysteine to phenylalanine, the CDR3 counts 14 amino acids. The read is trimmed to its CDR3 DNA, 42 bases read in frame from base 1. From the germline V gene (reference sequence), CDR1 is SGHNT and CDR2 is YYREEE. Trimming takes 2 bases from V and 6 bases from J, and the germline ends sit 15 bases apart. The receptor was isolated from a woman aged 30 to 39 who had been exposed to COVID-19. Material: PBMCs or T cells enriched from blood (not recorded which). The rearrangement combines TRBV5-4 with TRBJ2-7; the D gene is possibly TRBD1, with 6 bases matching. The CDR3 protein is CASSFQGYAGEQYF. The bases read TGTGCCAGCAGCTTTCAGGGGTATGCTGGCGAGCAGTACTTC.